One sample yielded the 30 T cell receptor beta chains listed below, sequenced in a study of response to subunit inactivated influenza vaccine. TCRdb redid the calling of the RT-PCR reads with MiXCR, one entry per CDR3 protein. The table shows around 480,000 distinct CDR3 sequences, with 15% to 20% occurring only once. The source was CD4+ T cells sorted from PBMCs, collected around 2 years after vaccination. Receptors were obtained from a man aged 45 to 75 who received an inactivated influenza vaccine.

The genes are TRBV7-2 and TRBJ2-7, with D perhaps given as TRBD1 or TRBD2 (5 bases each). Germline V gene sequence: CDR1 SGHTA, CDR2 FQGNSA. CDR3 size: 15 residues. V lost 2 bases, J lost 2 bases, and 13 bases lay in between. In DNA form, the CDR3 reads TGTGCCAGCAGCTTACGCGGTACGGGGCCCTACGAGCAGTACTTC. The encoded protein is CASSLRGTGPYEQYF. Full variable domain (rest looked up from reference TRBV7-2 and TRBJ2-7): GAGVSQSPSNKVTEKGKDVELRCDPISGHTALYWYRQSLGQGLEFLIYFQGNSAPDKSGLPSDRFSAERTGGSVSTLTIQRTQQEDSAVYLCASSLRGTGPYEQYFGPGTRLTVT.

This chain joins TRBV19 and TRBJ1-5; D is ambiguous. Germline-derived CDR1 and CDR2 are LNHDA and SQIVND (reference sequence). V lost 10 bases to trimming and J lost 2 bases, with 18 bases between them. The CDR3 is 15 residues long. The CDR3 sequence is CATQSALGRNQPQHF. DNA of the CDR3: TGTGCCACCCAATCCGCCCTCGGGCGCAATCAGCCCCAGCATTTT. Variable domain in full (rest from reference TRBV19 and TRBJ1-5): DGGITQSPKYLFRKEGQNVTLSCEQNLNHDAMYWYRQDPGQGLRLIYYSQIVNDFQKGDIAEGYSVSREKKESFPLTVTSAQKNPTAFYLCATQSALGRNQPQHFGDGTRLSIL.

The chain combines TRBV5-6 with TRBJ1-4, with 9 bases that match TRBD1. The trim removed 4 bases at V and 3 bases at J, leaving 4 bases unmatched. CDR3 length: 15 residues. Germline CDR1 SGHDT, CDR2 YYEEEE. CDR3 in amino acids: CASSGTGYPNEKLFF. The CDR3 region has the DNA TGTGCCAGCAGCGGGACAGGGTATCCTAATGAAAAACTGTTTTTT.

V is TRBV11-2 and J is TRBJ2-1; 7 bases match TRBD1. Per the germline V gene, CDR1 is SGHAT and CDR2 is FQNNGV. The CDR3 spans 16 residues. The V segment lost 5 bases and the J segment 7 bases; nucleotides outside the gene matches: 14. The CDR3 DNA reads as TGTGCCAGCAGCGCGGTGACAGGGAGTATGCGGAATGAGCAGTTCTTC. It is translated as CASSAVTGSMRNEQFF.

The chain has TRBV5-6 and TRBJ2-1, with 12 bases identical to TRBD2. Per germline, CDR1 SGHDT and CDR2 YYEEEE. V shed 4 bases, J shed 15 bases, and the junction held 14 bases outside the gene matches. The CDR3 has 15 residues. The CDR3 sequence: CASSPLAGGKDMWFF. DNA for the CDR3: TGTGCCAGCAGCCCGCTAGCGGGAGGGAAGGACATGTGGTTCTTC.

The chain recombines TRBV19 with TRBJ2-1; TRBD1 agrees at 8 bases. This CDR3 is 20 amino acids long. The V segment lost 2 bases and the J segment 0 bases; nucleotides outside the gene matches: 15. Germline V lookup: CDR1 LNHDA, CDR2 SQIVND (reference sequence). The CDR3 DNA reads TGTGCCAGTAGTATATCTTCAGGGGGCAAAACGTACAGCTCCTACAATGAGCAGTTCTTC. It encodes CASSISSGGKTYSSYNEQFF.

The rearrangement links TRBV20-1 to TRBJ1-2, with 7 bases lining up with TRBD1. The junction had 6 bases not matched to a gene; V was cut back by 2 bases and J by 6 bases. The V gene's germline CDR1 is DFQATT and CDR2 SNEGSKA (reference sequence). CDR3 size: 13 residues. The CDR3 DNA follows: TGCAGTGCTAGACAGGGGGGAGTCGATGGCTACACCTTC. Amino acid sequence: CSARQGGVDGYTF.

This clonotype was seen a handful of times. The V call is TRBV5-5, the J call TRBJ2-5, with 7 bases matching TRBD1. Germline V lookup: CDR1 SGHKS, CDR2 YYEKEE (reference sequence). Trimming cost V 2 bases and J 6 bases; bases outside gene matches: 4. This CDR3 contains 13 residues. The CDR3 loop reads CASSLQGRKTQYF. Written as DNA, the CDR3 is TGTGCCAGCAGCTTACAGGGGAGAAAGACCCAGTACTTC.

This clonotype was counted a few times. V is TRBV4-1 and J is TRBJ2-5; D is unresolved. Per the germline V gene, CDR1 is MGHRA and CDR2 is YSYEKL. The CDR3 sequence is 13 residues long. V was pared by 4 bases and J by 4 bases, with 10 bases between. The CDR3 DNA reads TGCGCCAGCAGCCTTGGGCCCCCAGAGACCCAGTACTTC. Translation gives CASSLGPPETQYF.

In this sample, this clonotype turned up a few times. V is TRBV7-9 and J is TRBJ2-7, with D perhaps assigned TRBD1 or TRBD2 (5 bases each). The CDR3 totals 12 residues. V lost 1 base and J 6 bases, leaving 7 bases between the germline ends. Germline V gives CDR1 SEHNR, CDR2 FQNEAQ (reference sequence). The CDR3 loop is CASSLEGPEQYF. As DNA, the CDR3 is TGTGCCAGCAGCTTAGAGGGACCCGAGCAGTACTTC.

This chain connects TRBV9 to TRBJ2-1, with D perhaps TRBD2 (5 bases). Germline V gene data show CDR1 as SGDLS and CDR2 as YYNGEE. Trimming took 3 bases from V and 0 from J, leaving 10 bases between them. The CDR3 spans 15 residues. This chain's CDR3 is CASSDLAYSYNEQFF. The CDR3 DNA is TGTGCCAGCAGCGACCTAGCCTACTCCTACAATGAGCAGTTCTTC.

This clonotype was found a few times. In nucleotides, the CDR3 is TGCGCCAGCAGCCTATGGTCCGGGGGGAACACTGAAGCTTTCTTT. This codes for CASSLWSGGNTEAFF. V gene TRBV4-3 combines with J gene TRBJ1-1; TRBD1 might be the D (5 bases). Per the germline V gene, CDR1 is LGHNA and CDR2 is YSLEER. CDR3 size: 15 residues. Trimming removed 4 bases at V and 1 base at J, with 13 bases between.

The chain couples TRBV6-2 or TRBV6-3 to TRBJ1-1; TRBD1 aligns across 7 bases. V lost 6 bases, J lost 5 bases, and 12 bases stayed unmatched. Germline V lookup: CDR1 MNHEY, CDR2 SVGEGT. This CDR3 spans 15 amino acids. In DNA form, the CDR3 reads TGTGCCAGCAGAAAGAGGGGGCAGCTACCAACTGAAGCTTTCTTT. It encodes CASRKRGQLPTEAFF.

This rearrangement joins TRBV28 to TRBJ2-7; 10 bases line up with TRBD1. V was clipped by 6 bases and J by 4 bases; unmatched bases: 3. The V gene's germline CDR1 is MDHEN and CDR2 SYDVKM. There are 13 residues in the CDR3. The CDR3 sequence: CASRAGQGYEQYF. The CDR3 nucleotides are TGTGCCAGCAGGGCGGGACAGGGGTACGAGCAGTACTTC.

This chain joins TRBV11-2 and TRBJ2-1; 9 nucleotides line up with TRBD2. CDR1 and CDR2 from the germline V gene are SGHAT and FQNNGV. The CDR3 sequence is 16 residues long. Losses at the gene ends were 1 base for V and 8 bases for J; bases not matched to a gene: 9. CDR3 bases: TGTGCCAGCAGCTTAGTACGCGGGGGGGCCGGTCATGAGCAGTTCTTC. It specifies CASSLVRGGAGHEQFF.

The CDR3 loop reads CASSLGVLAGDTGELFF. Here the CDR3 DNA reads TGTGCCAGCAGCTTGGGGGTTCTAGCGGGGGACACCGGGGAGCTGTTTTTT. The chain employs TRBV7-8 and TRBJ2-2, with 10 bases aligning to TRBD2. Germline-derived CDR1 and CDR2 are SGHVS and FQNEAQ. Germline trimming cut 3 bases from V and 3 bases from J; bases unmatched to any gene: 7. The CDR3 runs 17 residues.

This clonotype was seen a handful of times. V is TRBV15 and J is TRBJ2-7; possibly TRBD1 for D (5 bases). CDR3 length equals 13 residues. V was clipped by 5 bases and J by 1 base, with 9 bases between them. Germline CDR1 and CDR2: LNHNV and YYDKDF (reference sequence). CDR3: CATSQGLSYEQYF. The CDR3 region has the DNA TGTGCCACCAGCCAGGGTCTGTCCTACGAGCAGTACTTC. Full variable domain (missing parts from reference TRBV15 and TRBJ2-7): DAMVIQNPRYQVTQFGKPVTLSCSQTLNHNVMYWYQQKSSQAPKLLFHYYDKDFNNEADTPDNFQSRRPNTSFCFLDIRSPGLGDTAMYLCATSQGLSYEQYFGPGTRLTVT.

There are a few counts of this clonotype. The chain links TRBV12-3 or TRBV12-4 to TRBJ2-3; D gene ambiguous. Between the trimmed V and J ends, which lost 4 bases and 2 bases, there was a span of 10 bases. The CDR3 totals 14 residues. The CDR3 DNA is TGTGCCAGCAGTTATTGGCGGAACACAGATACGCAGTATTTT. Translating it yields CASSYWRNTDTQYF.

This clonotype has just a few counts. This chain connects TRBV28 to TRBJ2-7; 8 bases are a match to TRBD1. The V and J ends lost 4 bases and 7 bases, in that order; junction bases with no gene match: 12. Germline CDR1 is MDHEN and CDR2 is SYDVKM. The CDR3 length is 15 residues. The CDR3 DNA is TGTGCCAGCAGTTCATCCGGGACAGGAGCGACTGAGCAGTACTTC. Translating it yields CASSSSGTGATEQYF. Full variable domain (missing parts from reference TRBV28 and TRBJ2-7): DVKVTQSSRYLVKRTGEKVFLECVQDMDHENMFWYRQDPGLGLRLIYFSYDVKMKEKGDIPEGYSVSREKKERFSLILESASTNQTSMYLCASSSSGTGATEQYFGPGTRLTVT.

The CDR3 DNA is TGTGCCAGCAGTGACGAAGCGGGAGGGTACAATGAGCAGTTCTTC. As protein: CASSDEAGGYNEQFF. V and J are TRBV6-4 and TRBJ2-1; 10 bases map to TRBD2. CDR1 MRHNA and CDR2 SNTAGT come from the germline V gene. V was clipped by 2 bases and J by 4 bases; unmatched bases: 2. The CDR3 loop spans 15 amino acids.

CDR3 in amino acids: CAISESTGGNQPQHF. CDR3 DNA: TGTGCCATCAGTGAGTCGACCGGGGGCAATCAGCCCCAGCATTTT. The rearrangement uses TRBV10-3 and TRBJ1-5; the D is unclear. Trimming took 0 bases from V and 2 from J, leaving 8 bases between them. Germline V gives CDR1 ENHRY, CDR2 SYGVKD. The CDR3 is made up of 15 amino acids.

V gene TRBV29-1 combines with J gene TRBJ2-7; unclear D gene. The CDR3 has 12 residues. Germline lookup yields CDR1 SQVTM and CDR2 ANQGSEA. Trimming stripped 4 bases from V and 5 bases from J, with 12 bases between. Here the CDR3 reads CSVVVGGHEQYF. DNA for the CDR3: TGCAGCGTTGTTGTGGGTGGCCACGAGCAGTACTTC.

This clonotype was seen at least ten times. This chain connects TRBV7-2 to TRBJ2-3; a weak D match, TRBD1 (5 bases). V gave up 1 base and J gave up 0 bases, with 8 bases separating them. The CDR3 spans 15 residues. The V gene's germline CDR1 is SGHTA and CDR2 FQGNSA. CDR3 sequence reads: CASSLVGLSTDTQYF. The CDR3 nucleotides read TGTGCCAGCAGCTTAGTGGGGCTTAGCACAGATACGCAGTATTTT. Full variable domain (outside the CDR3, taken from reference TRBV7-2 and TRBJ2-3): GAGVSQSPSNKVTEKGKDVELRCDPISGHTALYWYRQSLGQGLEFLIYFQGNSAPDKSGLPSDRFSAERTGGSVSTLTIQRTQQEDSAVYLCASSLVGLSTDTQYFGPGTRLTVL.

The CDR3 DNA is TGTGCCAGCAACCGAGGGTATTCAGAGACCCAGTACTTC. This encodes CASNRGYSETQYF. The chain combines TRBV12-3 or TRBV12-4 with TRBJ2-5, with D possibly being TRBD2 (5 bases). The ends were cut back, 7 bases at V and 4 bases at J, with 13 bases in the middle. The CDR3 consists of 13 residues.

CDR3 amino acids: CAIGSGLEAYNEQFF. DNA of the CDR3: TGTGCCATTGGGTCGGGACTAGAGGCCTACAATGAGCAGTTCTTC. V is TRBV10-3 and J is TRBJ2-1; 8 nucleotides line up with TRBD2. The CDR3 covers 15 residues. The J segment lost 2 bases and the V segment lost 9 bases, leaving 9 bases of the junction unmatched. CDR1 and CDR2 from the germline V gene are ENHRY and SYGVKD.

This clonotype appeared a few times. V is TRBV12-3 or TRBV12-4 and J is TRBJ2-3; 7 positions match TRBD2. CDR3 length equals 15 residues. The trim removed 2 bases at V and 3 bases at J, leaving 5 bases unmatched. The CDR3 protein is CASSLWLADTDTQYF. In nucleotides, the CDR3 is TGTGCCAGCAGTTTATGGCTAGCGGATACAGATACGCAGTATTTT.

This clonotype was observed a handful of times. The V gene is TRBV10-3, the J gene TRBJ2-5, with D hard to call. There are 14 residues in the CDR3. V lost 6 bases, J lost 1 base, and 12 bases lay in between. The V gene's germline CDR1 is ENHRY and CDR2 SYGVKD. The CDR3 spells CAISGGARQETQYF. Here the CDR3 DNA reads TGTGCCATCAGCGGCGGAGCGCGCCAAGAGACCCAGTACTTC.

This clonotype was seen more than once but under ten times. The gene calls are TRBV20-1 and TRBJ1-1; unclear D gene. V lost 0 bases to trimming and J lost 5 bases, with 10 bases between them. The germline CDR1 and CDR2 sequences are DFQATT and SNEGSKA (reference sequence). The CDR3 is 13 residues long. As DNA, the CDR3 is TGCAGTGCTAGAGATTCAGCTTGGACTGAAGCTTTCTTT. This gives the protein CSARDSAWTEAFF.

This clonotype was recorded a few times. V gene TRBV4-3 combines with J gene TRBJ1-2; tentative D call: TRBD1 (5 bases). V lost 3 bases and J lost 2, with 16 bases in between. The CDR3 spans 16 residues. Germline assignment: CDR1 LGHNA and CDR2 YSLEER. This CDR3 is CASSHSSGAVNYGYTF. The DNA of the CDR3 is TGCGCCAGCAGCCACTCGAGCGGGGCAGTAAACTATGGCTACACCTTC.

This clonotype was counted only a few times. The rearrangement joins TRBV7-9 to TRBJ2-5, with a possible D match to TRBD2 (5 bases). Germline V CDR1 and CDR2: SEHNR, FQNEAQ (reference sequence). This CDR3 is built from 15 residues. V was cut by 2 bases and J by 4 bases, with 14 bases left in between. The CDR3 DNA follows: TGTGCCAGCAGCTTAAGGTCGGGGTACCCAGAGACCCAGTACTTC. This codes for CASSLRSGYPETQYF.